These 3 T cell receptor beta chains were all obtained from the same sample, sequenced in a study of OX40 agonist ivuxolimab in advanced cancers. This table comes from immunoSEQ multiplex PCR, and its TCRdb copy is limited to in-frame clones, with some not included. The sample has tens of thousands of clones; about 79% are singletons. The starting material was CD4+ or CD8+ T cells sorted from blood, obtained in a trial of the OX40 agonist ivuxolimab. The receptor source for this set is an adult with an advanced solid tumor such as melanoma, head and neck, liver or kidney cancer.

This rearrangement joins TRBV29-1 to TRBJ2-5, with TRBD1 identical over 9 bases. V lost 4 bases to trimming and J lost 5 bases; unmatched junction nucleotides: 8. The CDR3 is 14 amino acids. Germline CDR1 SQVTM, CDR2 ANQGSEA. Here the CDR3 DNA reads TGCAGCGTTGCCGGGACAGGGTCTAAGGAGACCCAGTACTTC. Its protein product is CSVAGTGSKETQYF.

V usage is TRBV4-1 and J usage is TRBJ2-3, with D possibly being TRBD2 (6 bases). The V gene lost 8 bases and the J gene lost 1 base, with 16 bases spanning the gap. CDR3 length: 15 residues. The germline V gene encodes CDR1 MGHRA and CDR2 YSYEKL. CDR3 amino acids: CASGLTGLGTDTQYF. DNA of the CDR3: TGCGCCAGCGGACTAACAGGATTGGGCACAGATACGCAGTATTTT.

The rearrangement links TRBV12-5 to TRBJ2-7; TRBD1 might be the D (5 bases). V dropped 3 bases and J dropped 5 bases, with 11 bases sitting between them. Looked up from germline, CDR1 is LGHNT and CDR2 is FRNRAP. This CDR3 has 13 amino acids. The CDR3 DNA reads TGTGCTAGTGGTTTAAGGGGTCCCCACGAGCAGTACTTC. This sequence encodes CASGLRGPHEQYF.